Reported below is one T cell receptor beta chain. Its matching antigen is unknown. The sample originates from a study of T cell repertoires in cytomegalovirus infection. Study-level information: Indicated by public TCR beta signatures were CMV infection and matching HLA type. Findings and caveats of the study: Accumulated public TCR beta family frequency recognized individuals carrying CMV together with the relevant HLA. HLA-C-restricted TCR beta clonotypes specific for CMV led the ex vivo response.

V shed 6 bases, J shed 6 bases, and the junction held 2 bases outside the gene matches. This CDR3 contains 12 residues. TCRdb redid the calling of the reads with MiXCR, one entry per CDR3 protein. The sample holds 250,000 to 350,000 distinct CDR3 sequences, roughly 24% seen once. V is TRBV12-3 or TRBV12-4 and J is TRBJ2-7, with 10 bases identical to TRBD2. Source material: PBMCs. The sequence was obtained from a human donor in good health (CMV status not recorded). Some clones in this sample may be carry-over from other donors' samples. CDR3 in amino acids: CASSLAGAEQYF. The CDR3 DNA is TGTGCCAGCAGCCTAGCGGGAGCCGAGCAGTACTTC.